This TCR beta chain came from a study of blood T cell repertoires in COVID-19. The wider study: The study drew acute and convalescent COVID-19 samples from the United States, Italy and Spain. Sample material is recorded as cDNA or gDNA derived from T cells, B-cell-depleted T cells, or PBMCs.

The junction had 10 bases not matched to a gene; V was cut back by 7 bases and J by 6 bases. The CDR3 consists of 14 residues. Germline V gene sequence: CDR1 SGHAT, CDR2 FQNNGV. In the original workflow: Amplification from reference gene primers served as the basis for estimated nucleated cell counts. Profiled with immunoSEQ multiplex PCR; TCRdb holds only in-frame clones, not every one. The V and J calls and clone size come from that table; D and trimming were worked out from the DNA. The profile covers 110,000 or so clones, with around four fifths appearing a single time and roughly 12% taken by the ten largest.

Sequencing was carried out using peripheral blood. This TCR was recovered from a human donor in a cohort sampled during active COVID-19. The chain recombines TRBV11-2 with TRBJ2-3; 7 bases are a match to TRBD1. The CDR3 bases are TGTGCCAGCAAGCTTAGTGCACAGGGGGATACGCAGTATTTT. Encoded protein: CASKLSAQGDTQYF.